Below, 32 T cell receptor beta chains from the same sample are listed, as sequenced in a study of radiotherapy plus CTLA-4 blockade in lung cancer. The protocol was immunoSEQ multiplex PCR, while the TCRdb copy is restricted to in-frame clones and leaves out a portion. The data show roughly 66,000 clones, about four fifths seen once. The sample in question was peripheral blood, obtained from a patient treated with radiotherapy plus ipilimumab. Receptor source: a human donor with non-small cell lung cancer who had a partial response to radiotherapy plus ipilimumab.

The chain has TRBV6-5 and TRBJ1-3; D is possibly TRBD1 (6 bases). Germline V lookup: CDR1 MNHEY, CDR2 SVGAGI. Between the trimmed V and J ends, which lost 6 bases and 4 bases, there was a span of 13 bases. CDR3 size: 14 residues. CDR3 nucleotides: TGTGCCAGCAGGAAACAGGGTCGCGGAAACACCATATATTTT. Protein sequence: CASRKQGRGNTIYF.

A single count supports this clone. V is TRBV10-3 and J is TRBJ1-5, with 9 bases fitting TRBD1. This CDR3 spans 14 amino acids. CDR1 ENHRY and CDR2 SYGVKD come from the germline V gene. Unmatched junction bases numbered 1, after V lost 3 bases and J lost 4 bases. CDR3 nucleotide sequence: TGTGCCATCAGTGACGACAGGGGGAATCAGCCCCAGCATTTT. As protein: CAISDDRGNQPQHF.

The chain employs TRBV9 and TRBJ2-5; TRBD2 matches 13 bases. The DNA end is a closer match to TRBJ2-7, so the J assignment may be wrong. CDR1 and CDR2 from the germline V gene are SGDLS and YYNGEE. This CDR3 is built from 16 residues. For the CDR3, the DNA is TGTGCCAGCAGCGTAAATCTACTAGCGGGAGGGGACGAGCAGTACTTC. As protein: CASSVNLLAGGDEQYF.

The chain carries TRBV5-4 and TRBJ1-5; D unclear. Looked up from germline, CDR1 is SGHNT and CDR2 is YYREEE (reference sequence). CDR3 length equals 14 residues. Trimming stripped 4 bases from V and 2 bases from J, with 10 bases between. The CDR3 DNA is TGTGCCAGCAGCCGCGACCGGGGCAATCAGCCCCAGCATTTT. Protein product: CASSRDRGNQPQHF.

The CDR3 spells CASSVAPYEQYF. DNA of the CDR3: TGTGCCAGCAGCGTGGCCCCCTACGAGCAGTACTTC. The chain employs TRBV9 and TRBJ2-7; D ambiguous. The ends were cut back, 2 bases at V and 2 bases at J, with 5 bases in the middle. This CDR3 region has 12 residues. Germline CDR1 and CDR2: SGDLS and YYNGEE.

The gene calls are TRBV2 and TRBJ2-7; TRBD2 matches at 12 bases. This CDR3 has 15 amino acids. V lost 7 bases, J lost 2 bases, and 6 bases stayed unmatched. The V gene's germline CDR1 is SNHLY and CDR2 FYNNEI. The CDR3 DNA follows: TGTGCCAGCACTAGGACTAGCGGGACTACCTACGAGCAGTACTTC. This encodes CASTRTSGTTYEQYF.

This clone was counted only a few times. The chain combines TRBV7-9 with TRBJ1-4; D gene uncertain. Trimming stripped 6 bases from V and 0 bases from J, with 5 bases between. The CDR3 spans 13 residues. The germline CDR1 and CDR2 sequences are SEHNR and FQNEAQ (reference sequence). CDR3 sequence reads: CASRAATNEKLFF. The CDR3 nucleotides read TGTGCCAGCAGGGCTGCAACTAATGAAAAACTGTTTTTT.

This clone was seen only a few times. V gene TRBV19 combines with J gene TRBJ2-7; 11 bases map to TRBD2. CDR1 is LNHDA, CDR2 SQIVND, per germline (reference sequence). This CDR3 has 16 amino acids. J lost 3 bases, V lost 5 bases, and 9 bases had no gene match. Here the CDR3 reads CASSVTTSGAVYEQYF. The CDR3 bases are TGTGCCAGTAGTGTCACGACTAGCGGGGCCGTCTACGAGCAGTACTTC.

The table lists this clone with a count of one. This chain connects TRBV11-2 to TRBJ2-7, with a possible D match to TRBD2 (6 bases). This CDR3 is 12 amino acids long. Trimming left V 5 bases short and J 4 bases short, with 9 bases between. Germline CDR1 and CDR2: SGHAT and FQNNGV. The chain's CDR3 is CASSGGLYEQYF. The CDR3 bases are TGTGCCAGCAGCGGGGGGTTGTACGAGCAGTACTTC.

J is TRBJ2-5 and V is TRBV5-1; possibly TRBD1 for D (5 bases). Germline CDR1 and CDR2: SGHRS and YFSETQ. This CDR3 spans 15 amino acids. Trimming left V 0 bases short and J 4 bases short, with 13 bases between. Here the CDR3 reads CASSLGQGIGETQYF. The CDR3 nucleotides read TGCGCCAGCAGCTTGGGCCAGGGAATTGGAGAGACCCAGTACTTC.

The chain carries TRBV12-5 and TRBJ2-3; TRBD1 might be the D (6 bases). This CDR3 comprises 14 residues. The ends were cut back, 4 bases at V and 7 bases at J, with 15 bases in the middle. CDR1 LGHNT and CDR2 FRNRAP come from the germline V gene. CDR3 nucleotide sequence: TGTGCTAGTGGTTCCTCCCTCAGGGGAAATACGCAGTATTTT. Its translation: CASGSSLRGNTQYF.

The chain carries TRBV6-5 and TRBJ1-2, with a weak D call TRBD1 (5 bases). The CDR3 loop spans 15 amino acids. Germline values: CDR1 MNHEY, CDR2 SVGAGI. Trimming shortened V by 5 bases and J by 3 bases, and 16 bases separated the two germline ends. CDR3 sequence: CASSPSGILYYGYTF. The CDR3 DNA follows: TGTGCCAGCAGTCCTTCAGGGATTTTGTACTATGGCTACACCTTC.

This rearrangement joins TRBV9 to TRBJ2-5, with TRBD1 matching over 10 bases. Losses at the gene ends were 7 bases for V and 5 bases for J; bases not matched to a gene: 8. This CDR3 is 14 amino acids long. Germline assignment: CDR1 SGDLS and CDR2 YYNGEE. The CDR3 is CASGQGESIETQYF. CDR3 bases: TGTGCCAGCGGACAGGGGGAATCTATTGAGACCCAGTACTTC.

This clone is a singleton in its sample. This chain connects TRBV7-2 to TRBJ1-1; D is perhaps TRBD1 (5 bases). V was cut by 0 bases and J by 4 bases, with 9 bases left in between. This CDR3 spans 14 amino acids. Germline CDR1 SGHTA, CDR2 FQGNSA. The CDR3 loop is CASSLAAGGTEAFF. CDR3 in DNA: TGTGCCAGCAGCTTAGCGGCGGGGGGCACTGAAGCTTTCTTT. Combining the CDR3 with reference TRBV7-2 and TRBJ1-1 gives the whole variable domain GAGVSQSPSNKVTEKGKDVELRCDPISGHTALYWYRQSLGQGLEFLIYFQGNSAPDKSGLPSDRFSAERTGGSVSTLTIQRTQQEDSAVYLCASSLAAGGTEAFFGQGTRLTVV.

The gene calls are TRBV7-8 and TRBJ2-7; TRBD1 aligns across 9 bases. Losses at the gene ends were 6 bases for V and 7 bases for J; bases not matched to a gene: 10. Germline V gene sequence: CDR1 SGHVS, CDR2 FQNEAQ. The CDR3 consists of 14 residues. The CDR3 loop is CASREGTGTGEQYF. The CDR3 bases are TGTGCCAGCAGGGAAGGGACAGGGACAGGGGAGCAGTACTTC.

The gene calls are TRBV9 and TRBJ2-2, with TRBD2 identical over 12 bases. The CDR3 is 16 residues long. V lost 2 bases and J lost 7; bases outside the gene matches: 6. Germline V gene lookup returns CDR1 SGDLS and CDR2 YYNGEE. The CDR3 loop is CASSVRLAGVGGELFF. The DNA for the CDR3 is TGTGCCAGCAGCGTTCGACTAGCGGGAGTCGGCGGGGAGCTGTTTTTT.

The chain carries TRBV19 and TRBJ2-7; no definite D call. V was shortened by 6 bases and J by 0 bases, with 12 bases between the two germline ends. The germline CDR1 and CDR2 sequences are LNHDA and SQIVND (reference sequence). The CDR3 is 14 residues long. DNA for the CDR3: TGTGCCAGTAGATGGAAATCGGGCTCCTACGAGCAGTACTTC. Residues: CASRWKSGSYEQYF.

This clone has just one count. The chain couples TRBV9 to TRBJ2-7, with 7 bases matching TRBD1. Germline V lookup: CDR1 SGDLS, CDR2 YYNGEE. The CDR3 spans 17 residues. Trimming at V came to 3 bases and at J to 0 bases, leaving 12 bases not matched to a gene. This CDR3 is CASSASVSQGFSYEQYF. The CDR3 region has the DNA TGTGCCAGCAGCGCCTCCGTCTCACAGGGGTTCTCCTACGAGCAGTACTTC.

The chain is built from TRBV5-1 and TRBJ2-5; 12 nucleotides match TRBD2. J was trimmed by 4 bases and V by 1 base; bases with no gene match: 11. The CDR3 spans 18 residues. Germline V CDR1 and CDR2: SGHRS, YFSETQ. The CDR3 is CASSLSLAGGGKGETQYF. DNA for the CDR3: TGCGCCAGCAGCTTGTCACTAGCGGGAGGAGGGAAGGGAGAGACCCAGTACTTC.

This clone was observed a single time. The chain combines TRBV28 with TRBJ2-7; TRBD2 is a possible D gene (6 bases). The CDR3 consists of 13 residues. The germline V gene has CDR1 MDHEN and CDR2 SYDVKM. The V end was cut by 5 bases, the J end by 7 bases, with 15 bases between. In DNA form, the CDR3 reads TGTGCCAGCAGTAGGCTAGCGACTCGGGAGCAGTACTTC. This sequence encodes CASSRLATREQYF.

The chain recombines TRBV6-5 with TRBJ1-1; 9 nucleotides align to TRBD1. This CDR3 contains 15 residues. In germline, CDR1 is MNHEY, CDR2 SVGAGI. With V trimmed by 5 bases and J by 4 bases, 8 bases remained unmatched. The CDR3: CASSRQGGWSTEAFF. CDR3 nucleotide sequence: TGTGCCAGCAGTCGACAGGGGGGGTGGAGCACTGAAGCTTTCTTT.

The V and J genes are TRBV7-3 and TRBJ2-7; no definite D call. Germline assignment: CDR1 SGHTA and CDR2 FQGTGA. V gave up 7 bases and J gave up 6 bases, with 13 bases separating them. The length of the CDR3 is 12 residues. CDR3 sequence reads: CASTELPSEQYF. CDR3 bases: TGTGCCAGCACCGAACTCCCCTCCGAGCAGTACTTC.

This chain uses TRBV5-1 with TRBJ1-1, with 8 bases that match TRBD1. The CDR3 has 16 residues. Trimming removed 4 bases from V and 0 bases from J; junction bases left unmatched: 8. CDR1 and CDR2 (germline): SGHRS, YFSETQ. The DNA of the CDR3 is TGCGCCAGCAGCCCGGACAGGGCGGGGGTGAACACTGAAGCTTTCTTT. This sequence encodes CASSPDRAGVNTEAFF.

This chain connects TRBV19 to TRBJ2-3, with no clear D. The CDR3 totals 13 residues. From germline, CDR1 is LNHDA and CDR2 SQIVND (reference sequence). V was trimmed by 5 bases and J by 3 bases, leaving 9 bases between them. This CDR3 reads CASSFRQTDTQYF. In DNA, the CDR3 is TGTGCCAGTAGTTTCCGACAAACAGATACGCAGTATTTT.

V is TRBV5-6 and J is TRBJ2-1, with a possible D match to TRBD2 (6 bases). The CDR3 is 13 residues long. The germline V and J ends were trimmed by 3 bases and 6 bases, with 10 bases remaining between them. Germline V gene data show CDR1 as SGHDT and CDR2 as YYEEEE. The CDR3 region has the DNA TGTGCCAGCAGCTATTGGGGGGTCAATGAGCAGTTCTTC. Protein product: CASSYWGVNEQFF.

This clone was seen a handful of times. The rearrangement links TRBV7-2 to TRBJ2-3; weak D call: TRBD2 (7 bases). Germline values: CDR1 SGHTA, CDR2 FQGNSA. Between the trimmed V and J ends, which lost 5 bases and 7 bases, there was a span of 13 bases. CDR3 length: 13 amino acids. The CDR3 loop reads CASSAGARNTQYF. The CDR3 DNA sequence: TGTGCCAGCAGCGCGGGGGCTAGGAATACGCAGTATTTT.

The rearrangement uses TRBV28 and TRBJ1-1; 7 bases are a match to TRBD1. CDR1 MDHEN and CDR2 SYDVKM come from the germline V gene. The CDR3 extends over 15 amino acids. J was trimmed by 4 bases and V by 6 bases; bases with no gene match: 11. The CDR3 loop is CASRPYRGRSTEAFF. The CDR3 nucleotides read TGTGCCAGCAGGCCGTACAGGGGAAGGAGCACTGAAGCTTTCTTT. The whole variable domain, remainder taken from reference TRBV28 and TRBJ1-1, is DVKVTQSSRYLVKRTGEKVFLECVQDMDHENMFWYRQDPGLGLRLIYFSYDVKMKEKGDIPEGYSVSREKKERFSLILESASTNQTSMYLCASRPYRGRSTEAFFGQGTRLTVV.

J is TRBJ2-1 and V is TRBV19; 7 bases are shared with TRBD2. This CDR3 is built from 14 residues. V dropped 3 bases and J dropped 8; count of bases not matched to a gene: 7. The germline V gene encodes CDR1 LNHDA and CDR2 SQIVND (reference sequence). CDR3 sequence reads: CASSIARERHEQFF. The CDR3 DNA is TGTGCCAGTAGTATCGCGCGGGAGAGGCATGAGCAGTTCTTC.

The chain is built from TRBV28 and TRBJ1-4; TRBD1 is a possible D gene (5 bases). There are 15 residues in the CDR3. Germline CDR1 is MDHEN and CDR2 is SYDVKM. The ends were cut back, 6 bases at V and 8 bases at J, with 19 bases in the middle. DNA for the CDR3: TGTGCCAGCAGCCCACCTGGGGGGGGTGAGGAAAAACTGTTTTTT. Protein: CASSPPGGGEEKLFF.

The V call is TRBV5-4, the J call TRBJ2-5, with 8 nucleotides matching TRBD2. The CDR3 loop spans 15 amino acids. Germline loops: CDR1 SGHNT, CDR2 YYREEE (reference sequence). V gave up 9 bases and J gave up 5 bases; unmatched junction bases: 15. CDR3 sequence (DNA): TGTGCCACCGTCGGGGGGGAGGGCCTGGGGGAGACCCAGTACTTC. It translates to CATVGGEGLGETQYF.

The rearrangement links TRBV5-1 to TRBJ2-1; 7 bases match TRBD2. V gave up 5 bases and J gave up 0 bases; unmatched junction bases: 5. There are 15 residues in the CDR3. The germline V gene encodes CDR1 SGHRS and CDR2 YFSETQ. CDR3 nucleotides: TGCGCCAGCAGGGAACTAGCGAGCTCCTACAATGAGCAGTTCTTC. This gives the protein CASRELASSYNEQFF. Full variable domain (rest looked up from reference TRBV5-1 and TRBJ2-1): KAGVTQTPRYLIKTRGQQVTLSCSPISGHRSVSWYQQTPGQGLQFLFEYFSETQRNKGNFPGRFSGRQFSNSRSEMNVSTLELGDSALYLCASRELASSYNEQFFGPGTRLTVL.

This rearrangement joins TRBV19 to TRBJ1-2; no reliable D call. Trimming shortened V by 6 bases and J by 4 bases, and 12 bases separated the two germline ends. The germline gives CDR1 LNHDA, CDR2 SQIVND (reference sequence). This CDR3 comprises 13 residues. Here the CDR3 reads CASRITVRYGYTF. As DNA, the CDR3 is TGTGCCAGTAGGATTACAGTTCGCTATGGCTACACCTTC.